Below are 10 T cell receptor beta chains sequenced from a single sample in a study of cytomegalovirus exposure and HLA in healthy donors (dated by TCRdb to 2017 to 2019). Library creation used the immunoSEQ multiplex PCR assay. The multiplex PCR relied on a mix of 60 forward primers for TCR Vbeta segments and 13 reverse primers for TCR Jbeta segments. This is the immuneACCESS table as TCRdb keeps it, with only in-frame sequences that have V and J called. A part of the clones is gone; compared with another copy, unresolved V genes explain less than half, and the rest is unexplained. For this sample the table gives under 200,000 clones, of which about 63% were detected only once. Together, the top ten hold 2.5% to 3.5% of the sample. Sequenced: PBMCs. These receptors were obtained from a woman in her thirties or forties in good health and CMV-seropositive.

This clone appeared a few times. The chain recombines TRBV4-1 with TRBJ2-2; 12 bases agree with TRBD1. V was pared by 8 bases and J by 6 bases, with 4 bases of the junction left unmatched. The CDR3 totals 14 residues. Germline assignment: CDR1 MGHRA and CDR2 YSYEKL. The CDR3, as DNA: TGCGCCAGCCAGGGGACAGGGGGCGCCGGGGAGCTGTTTTTT. Translated: CASQGTGGAGELFF.

V usage is TRBV7-2 and J usage is TRBJ2-4; weak D call: TRBD1 (5 bases). Per germline, CDR1 SGHTA and CDR2 FQGNSA. The CDR3 spans 16 residues. Between the trimmed V and J ends, which lost 2 bases and 2 bases, there was a span of 13 bases. The CDR3 spells CASSLTPMGPKNIQYF. The CDR3 DNA follows: TGTGCCAGCAGCTTAACCCCGATGGGGCCCAAAAACATTCAGTACTTC.

This clone was picked up a small number of times. V gene TRBV5-6 combines with J gene TRBJ2-1; TRBD2 aligns across 13 bases. Germline assignment: CDR1 SGHDT and CDR2 YYEEEE. This CDR3 spans 15 amino acids. J was trimmed by 7 bases and V by 4 bases; bases with no gene match: 5. The CDR3 here is CASSVLAGGLNEQFF. The CDR3 coding sequence is TGTGCCAGCAGCGTACTAGCGGGGGGGCTAAATGAGCAGTTCTTC.

A single count supports this clone. The CDR3 reads CASSARQGNTIYF. The CDR3 DNA sequence: TGCGCCAGCAGCGCCAGACAGGGAAACACCATATATTTT. The chain joins TRBV5-1 to TRBJ1-3; TRBD1 is a possible D gene (5 bases). The CDR3 loop spans 13 amino acids. Looked up from germline, CDR1 is SGHRS and CDR2 is YFSETQ. Trimming pared 4 bases from V and 4 bases from J, leaving 9 bases between.

The genes are TRBV7-8 and TRBJ2-7; D is perhaps TRBD1 (5 bases). With 2 bases removed from V and 1 base from J, the gap between germline ends came to 9 bases. CDR3 length: 14 residues. The germline CDR1 and CDR2 sequences are SGHVS and FQNEAQ. Here the CDR3 DNA reads TGTGCCAGCAGCTTACAGCAGGGATCCTACGAGCAGTACTTC. Translated, it gives CASSLQQGSYEQYF. Looking up the rest from reference TRBV7-8 and TRBJ2-7 gives the full variable domain: GAGVSQSPRYKVAKRGQDVALRCDPISGHVSLFWYQQALGQGPEFLTYFQNEAQLDKSGLPSDRFFAERPEGSVSTLKIQRTQQEDSAVYLCASSLQQGSYEQYFGPGTRLTVT.

In its sample, this clone was seen a few times. V and J are TRBV5-4 and TRBJ1-2, with 10 bases identical to TRBD1. The CDR3 has 13 amino acids. J gave up 10 bases and V 4 bases, and 7 bases lay outside the gene matches. CDR1 is SGHNT and CDR2 is YYREEE in the germline V gene (reference sequence). For the CDR3, the DNA is TGTGCCAGCAGCCCCGGGACAGGGGTAGACTACACCTTC. As protein: CASSPGTGVDYTF.

This clone was recorded a few times. The rearrangement links TRBV6-5 to TRBJ2-7; TRBD2 matches at 16 bases. After removal of 4 bases from V and 3 bases from J, the junction contained 3 bases not matched to a gene. This CDR3 has 16 residues. In germline, CDR1 is MNHEY, CDR2 SVGAGI. CDR3 DNA sequence: TGTGCCAGCAGTTCGGGACTAGCGGGGGGGTACTACGAGCAGTACTTC. Its translation is CASSSGLAGGYYEQYF.

This clone has a handful of counts. This chain connects TRBV10-1 to TRBJ1-1; no definite D call. Between the trimmed V and J ends, which lost 0 bases and 1 base, there was a span of 9 bases. The germline V gene encodes CDR1 WNHNN and CDR2 SYGVQD (reference sequence). The CDR3 consists of 15 residues. The CDR3 region is CASSESEEKNTEAFF. The CDR3 DNA sequence: TGCGCCAGCAGTGAGTCCGAAGAGAAGAACACTGAAGCTTTCTTT.

As DNA, the CDR3 is TGTGCCAGCAGGGTTCTTAGCGGTAAATACAATGAGCAGTTCTTC. Protein: CASRVLSGKYNEQFF. The genes are TRBV11-2 and TRBJ2-1, with a possible D match to TRBD2 (6 bases). The CDR3 sequence is 15 residues long. Trimming stripped 6 bases from V and 4 bases from J, with 16 bases between. The V gene's germline CDR1 is SGHAT and CDR2 FQNNGV.

The chain carries TRBV10-3 and TRBJ2-3; a weak D match, TRBD2 (6 bases). CDR3 length: 17 amino acids. Germline V gene data show CDR1 as ENHRY and CDR2 as SYGVKD. The V end was cut by 3 bases, the J end by 2 bases, with 18 bases between. The CDR3 nucleotides are TGTGCCATCAGTGATGTAGGTCTAGCGTTGAACACAGATACGCAGTATTTT. Residues: CAISDVGLALNTDTQYF.